The 21 T cell receptor beta chains presented below share a single source sample, sequenced in a study of T cells in Graves' hyperthyroidism and ophthalmopathy. RNA transcripts provided the source from which TCR beta CDR3 regions were amplified. The primer set for the first-round RT-PCR of the TCR CDR3 was HTBI. TCRdb processed the multiplex PCR reads anew with MiXCR; each CDR3 protein has one entry. Of some 490,000 distinct CDR3 sequences listed, roughly 16% were seen once; the top ten hold around 32%. Source material: blood. Receptors originate from a woman younger than 45 with Graves' ophthalmopathy.

This clonotype was recorded many times. This rearrangement joins TRBV6-5 to TRBJ2-6; D gene uncertain. Trimming left V 0 bases short and J 2 bases short, with 11 bases between. CDR1 MNHEY and CDR2 SVGAGI come from the germline V gene. The CDR3 sequence is 17 residues long. CDR3 residues: CASSYSGARAGANVLTF. CDR3 in DNA: TGTGCCAGCAGTTACTCGGGTGCGCGCGCTGGGGCCAACGTCCTGACTTTC.

This clonotype was found many times. This CDR3 reads CSASDGTSGRDEQFF. The CDR3 nucleotides read TGCAGTGCTAGCGACGGGACTAGCGGGAGAGATGAGCAGTTCTTC. V and J are TRBV20-1 and TRBJ2-1, with TRBD2 matching 14 bases. With V trimmed by 3 bases and J by 8 bases, 6 bases remained unmatched. The CDR3 has 15 residues. Germline CDR1 is DFQATT and CDR2 is SNEGSKA (reference sequence).

In this sample, this clonotype turned up many times. V is TRBV12-3 or TRBV12-4 and J is TRBJ2-4; 9 nucleotides align to TRBD1. V was pared by 7 bases and J by 10 bases, with 8 bases of the junction left unmatched. The CDR3 extends over 13 amino acids. CDR3 sequence: CASNPTGGVIQYF. The DNA of the CDR3 is TGTGCCAGCAATCCGACAGGGGGGGTTATTCAGTACTTC.

This clonotype was found once. CDR3 nucleotides: TGCAGTGGCAGATCCTACAATGAGCAGTTCTTC. It specifies CSGRSYNEQFF. The chain employs TRBV20-1 and TRBJ2-1; unclear D gene. CDR3 length: 11 amino acids. Trimming cost V 7 bases and J 1 base, with 5 bases left between them. Germline V gives CDR1 DFQATT, CDR2 SNEGSKA (reference sequence).

In this sample, this clonotype turned up a few times. The chain carries TRBV6-7 and TRBJ2-3; a weak D match, TRBD2 (6 bases). TRBV6-7 is marked as an open reading frame, function uncertain. Deletions cut 4 bases from V and 0 bases from J, with 17 bases between. The CDR3 is 17 residues long. CDR3 sequence: CASSFFETRSSTDTQYF. Here the CDR3 DNA reads TGTGCCAGCAGTTTCTTCGAGACTAGGAGTAGCACAGATACGCAGTATTTT.

This clonotype was observed many times. The V call is TRBV3-1, the J call TRBJ2-3; TRBD1 is a possible D gene (5 bases). Trimming shortened V by 0 bases and J by 1 base, and 11 bases separated the two germline ends. Germline loops: CDR1 LGHDT, CDR2 YNNKEL (reference sequence). CDR3 length equals 16 residues. The CDR3 protein is CASSQEMQGGTDTQYF. The CDR3 nucleotides read TGTGCCAGCAGCCAAGAAATGCAGGGTGGCACAGATACGCAGTATTTT.

This clonotype has only one observation. The genes are TRBV7-6 and TRBJ2-6; 7 bases agree with TRBD2. Per the germline V gene, CDR1 is SGHVS and CDR2 is FNYEAQ. Unmatched junction bases numbered 6, after V lost 1 base and J lost 0 bases. The CDR3 is 18 residues long. CDR3: CASSLVGSGPSGANVLTF. CDR3 bases: TGTGCCAGCAGCTTAGTGGGTAGCGGGCCCTCTGGGGCCAACGTCCTGACTTTC. The variable domain in full, with the rest retrieved from reference TRBV7-6 and TRBJ2-6, is GAGVSQSPRYKVTKRGQDVALRCDPISGHVSLYWYRQALGQGPEFLTYFNYEAQQDKSGLPNDRFSAERPEGSISTLTIQRTEQRDSAMYRCASSLVGSGPSGANVLTFGAGSRLTVL.

This sequence joins TRBV27 and TRBJ2-7, with TRBD1 matching over 8 bases. The CDR3 is 15 residues long. Germline CDR1 MNHEY, CDR2 SMNVEV (reference sequence). The V gene end was trimmed by 5 bases and the J gene end by 5 bases; junction bases not matched to a gene: 11. The CDR3 spells CASSSGQGFNHEQYF. The CDR3 DNA reads TGTGCCAGCAGTAGCGGACAGGGCTTTAATCACGAGCAGTACTTC.

This clonotype came up many times. The J gene is TRBJ2-7, the V gene TRBV11-2; D call uncertain. The CDR3 extends over 15 amino acids. The V end was cut by 4 bases, the J end by 3 bases, with 16 bases between. CDR1 is SGHAT, CDR2 FQNNGV, per germline. CDR3: CASSSPRRKVYEQYF. CDR3 in DNA: TGTGCCAGCAGCTCCCCTAGGAGAAAAGTCTACGAGCAGTACTTC.

The chain is built from TRBV6-1 and TRBJ2-7, with 7 bases lining up with TRBD1. Trimming removed 7 bases from V and 5 bases from J; junction bases left unmatched: 8. This CDR3 contains 13 residues. Germline assignment: CDR1 MNHNS and CDR2 SASEGT. CDR3 loop: CASTHRGFHEQYF. CDR3 nucleotides: TGTGCCAGCACTCACAGGGGATTCCACGAGCAGTACTTC.

The chain recombines TRBV28 with TRBJ1-2; D is ambiguous. This CDR3 contains 12 residues. Trimming removed 5 bases at V and 5 bases at J, with 9 bases between. CDR1 MDHEN and CDR2 SYDVKM come from the germline V gene. The CDR3 DNA reads TGTGCCAGCAGTGGAGACGGTTATGGCTACACCTTC. Protein product: CASSGDGYGYTF.

This clonotype was seen many times. The chain carries TRBV7-2 and TRBJ2-7; 13 bases are shared with TRBD2. CDR3 length: 20 residues. From germline, CDR1 is SGHTA and CDR2 FQGNSA. V lost 8 bases, J lost 2 bases, and 21 bases stayed unmatched. CDR3 bases: TGTGCCAGCCAATTAGACCCCCGACTAGCGGGAGGAAAAAGTACCTACGAGCAGTACTTC. This encodes CASQLDPRLAGGKSTYEQYF.

This clonotype turned up a few times. The chain carries TRBV6-1 and TRBJ2-5, with 8 bases that match TRBD1. Unmatched junction bases numbered 12, after V lost 7 bases and J lost 5 bases. Germline V gives CDR1 MNHNS, CDR2 SASEGT. The CDR3 totals 15 residues. CDR3 residues: CASNLQAGGYETQYF. CDR3 coding DNA: TGTGCCAGCAACCTCCAGGCAGGGGGCTATGAGACCCAGTACTTC.

This clonotype was observed a handful of times. The chain is built from TRBV7-2 and TRBJ2-7, with a weak D call TRBD1 (5 bases). Per germline, CDR1 SGHTA and CDR2 FQGNSA. The CDR3 totals 14 residues. Trimming removed 1 base from V and 5 bases from J, with 12 bases in between. CDR3 bases: TGTGCCAGCAGCTTAGGTGGTCAGGGTCACGAGCAGTACTTC. This sequence encodes CASSLGGQGHEQYF.

CDR3 in amino acids: CASSQPTSGNNNEQFF. The CDR3 region has the DNA TGCGCCAGCAGCCAACCGACTAGCGGGAATAATAATGAGCAGTTCTTC. This chain joins TRBV4-1 and TRBJ2-1; TRBD2 agrees at 11 bases. V trimming: 2 bases; J trimming: 7 bases; junction bases outside the gene matches: 7. The CDR3 sequence is 16 residues long. The V gene's germline CDR1 is MGHRA and CDR2 YSYEKL.

This clonotype has ten or more counts. The rearrangement uses TRBV3-1 and TRBJ1-6, with unresolved D. CDR1 and CDR2 (germline): LGHDT, YNNKEL (reference sequence). CDR3 length: 13 residues. V shed 3 bases and J shed 7 bases, with 7 bases lying between them. CDR3 loop: CASSHPRNSPLHF. Written as DNA, the CDR3 is TGTGCCAGCAGCCATCCTCGGAATTCACCCCTCCACTTT.

V is TRBV19 and J is TRBJ2-7; D is uncertain. The CDR3 is made up of 11 amino acids. Germline lookup yields CDR1 LNHDA and CDR2 SQIVND (reference sequence). Between the trimmed V and J ends, which lost 8 bases and 4 bases, there was a span of 9 bases. The DNA of the CDR3 is TGTGCCAGTCGGTTTGGTTACGAGCAGTACTTC. Its translation: CASRFGYEQYF. The entire variable domain, with the rest obtained from reference TRBV19 and TRBJ2-7, is as follows: DGGITQSPKYLFRKEGQNVTLSCEQNLNHDAMYWYRQDPGQGLRLIYYSQIVNDFQKGDIAEGYSVSREKKESFPLTVTSAQKNPTAFYLCASRFGYEQYFGPGTRLTVT.

In its sample, this clonotype was seen a few times. The chain recombines TRBV12-3 or TRBV12-4 with TRBJ1-1, with TRBD1 matching over 7 bases. V was clipped by 6 bases and J by 11 bases; unmatched bases: 12. The CDR3 is 13 residues long. CDR3 nucleotide sequence: TGTGCCAGCAGCGGCGGGACAGCCAACTGGGCTTTCTTT. Its protein is CASSGGTANWAFF.

About this clonotype itself: This may be a read error: a much more frequent sequence differs by one nucleotide. The rearrangement links TRBV20-1 to TRBJ2-7; no definite D call. In germline, CDR1 is DFQATT, CDR2 SNEGSKA (reference sequence). This CDR3 has 12 amino acids. Deletions cut 1 base from V and 7 bases from J, with 11 bases between. In DNA, the CDR3 is TGCAGTGCTAGAGGGTACGCCTTAGAGCAGTACTTC. It translates to CSARGYALEQYF.

The V call is TRBV19, the J call TRBJ1-2; 7 nucleotides agree with TRBD1. This CDR3 is built from 15 residues. Germline CDR1 is LNHDA and CDR2 is SQIVND (reference sequence). After removal of 3 bases from V and 2 bases from J, the junction contained 6 bases not matched to a gene. The CDR3 DNA reads as TGTGCCAGTAGTATTTGGACAGGAGGAAACTATGGCTACACCTTC. Translating it yields CASSIWTGGNYGYTF.

The rearrangement links TRBV19 to TRBJ2-7; 8 nucleotides line up with TRBD1. The CDR3 runs 13 residues. Germline values: CDR1 LNHDA, CDR2 SQIVND (reference sequence). Trimming at V came to 8 bases and at J to 1 base, leaving 4 bases not matched to a gene. CDR3 sequence: CASGQGFSYEQYF. CDR3 coding DNA: TGTGCCAGTGGACAGGGATTTTCCTACGAGCAGTACTTC.